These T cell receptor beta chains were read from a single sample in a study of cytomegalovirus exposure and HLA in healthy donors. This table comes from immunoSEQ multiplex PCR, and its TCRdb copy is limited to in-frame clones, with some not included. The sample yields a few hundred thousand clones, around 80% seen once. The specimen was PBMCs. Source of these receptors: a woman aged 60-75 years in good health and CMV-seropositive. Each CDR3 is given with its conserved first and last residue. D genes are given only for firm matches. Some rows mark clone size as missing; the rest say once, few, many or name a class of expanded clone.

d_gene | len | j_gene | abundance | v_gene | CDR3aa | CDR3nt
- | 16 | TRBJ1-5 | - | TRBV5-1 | CASSVGGEGGNQPQHF | TGCGCCAGCAGCGTTGGCGGGGAGGGAGGCAATCAGCCCCAGCATTTT
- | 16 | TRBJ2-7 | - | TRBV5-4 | CASSGSDERSTYEQYF | TGTGCCAGCAGCGGGAGTGACGAGCGGAGTACCTACGAGCAGTACTTC
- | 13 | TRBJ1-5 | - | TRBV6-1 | CASKHRVDQPQHF | TGTGCCAGCAAGCACAGGGTGGATCAGCCCCAGCATTTT
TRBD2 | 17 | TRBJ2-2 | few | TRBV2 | CASRSGLAGGGTGELFF | TGTGCCAGCAGATCCGGACTAGCGGGAGGGGGGACCGGGGAGCTGTTTTTT
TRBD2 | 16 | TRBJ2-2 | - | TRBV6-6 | CASSYYGTTLTGELFF | TGTGCCAGCAGTTACTACGGGACTACCCTCACCGGGGAGCTGTTTTTT
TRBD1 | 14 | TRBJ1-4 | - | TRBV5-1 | CASSFGTGSEKLFF | TGCGCCAGCAGCTTCGGGACAGGGTCTGAAAAACTGTTTTTT
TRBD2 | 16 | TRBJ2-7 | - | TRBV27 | CASSPRGVPSSYEQYF | TGTGCCAGCAGCCCCCGGGGGGTCCCCTCCTCCTACGAGCAGTACTTC
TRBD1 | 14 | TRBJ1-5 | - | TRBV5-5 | CASSSWDRNQPQHF | TGTGCCAGCAGCTCTTGGGACAGAAATCAGCCCCAGCATTTT
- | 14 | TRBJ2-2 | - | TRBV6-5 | CASRGGAYTGELFF | TGTGCCAGCAGGGGCGGGGCTTACACCGGGGAGCTGTTTTTT
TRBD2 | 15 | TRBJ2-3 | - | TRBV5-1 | CASSYSGKATDTQYF | TGCGCCAGCAGCTATAGCGGGAAAGCCACAGATACGCAGTATTTT
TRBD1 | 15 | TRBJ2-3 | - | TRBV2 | CASSEGQGGTDTQYF | TGTGCCAGCAGCGAGGGACAGGGGGGAACAGATACGCAGTATTTT
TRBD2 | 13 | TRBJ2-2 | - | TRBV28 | CASSVGGAGELFF | TGTGCCAGCAGTGTGGGGGGGGCCGGGGAGCTGTTTTTT
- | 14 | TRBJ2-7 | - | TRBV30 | CAWSVSQGLYEQYF | TGTGCCTGGAGTGTCTCCCAGGGGCTCTACGAGCAGTACTTC
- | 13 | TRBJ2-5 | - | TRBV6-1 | CASSSRLQETQYF | TGTGCCAGCAGTTCTAGATTACAAGAGACCCAGTACTTC
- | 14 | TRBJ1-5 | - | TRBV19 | CASSMRPGWQPQHF | TGTGCCAGTAGTATGCGTCCAGGGTGGCAGCCCCAGCATTTT
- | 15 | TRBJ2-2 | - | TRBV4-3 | CASSQEGSNTGELFF | TGCGCCAGCAGCCAAGAGGGCAGCAACACCGGGGAGCTGTTTTTT
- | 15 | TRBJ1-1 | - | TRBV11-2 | CASSLGRRVNTEAFF | TGTGCCAGCAGCTTAGGGAGACGGGTGAACACTGAAGCTTTCTTT
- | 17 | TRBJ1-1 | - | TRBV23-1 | CASSQSGRVIMNTEAFF | TGCGCCAGCAGTCAATCGGGCAGGGTGATCATGAACACTGAAGCTTTCTTT
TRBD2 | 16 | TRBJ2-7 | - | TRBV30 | CAGGLAGGRRGAEQYF | TGTGCCGGAGGACTAGCGGGAGGGCGGAGGGGGGCCGAGCAGTACTTC
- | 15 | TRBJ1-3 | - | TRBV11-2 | CASSLSSGSGNTIYF | TGTGCCAGCAGCTTATCCTCAGGCTCTGGAAACACCATATATTTT
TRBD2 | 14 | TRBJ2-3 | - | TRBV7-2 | CASTKDGGTDTQYF | TGTGCCAGCACCAAGGACGGGGGGACAGATACGCAGTATTTT
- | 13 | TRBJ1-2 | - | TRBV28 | CASSSLQGYGYTF | TGTGCCAGCAGTTCCCTCCAGGGTTATGGCTACACCTTC
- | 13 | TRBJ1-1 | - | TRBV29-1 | CSSQGHPNTEAFF | TGCAGCTCCCAGGGACACCCGAACACTGAAGCTTTCTTT
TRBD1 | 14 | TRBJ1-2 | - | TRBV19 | CASRSGGEKGGYTF | TGTGCCAGTAGATCAGGGGGAGAGAAGGGCGGCTACACCTTC
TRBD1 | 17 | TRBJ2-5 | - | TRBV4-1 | CASSQPRTGGMSETQYF | TGCGCCAGCAGCCAACCCAGGACAGGGGGCATGTCAGAGACCCAGTACTTC
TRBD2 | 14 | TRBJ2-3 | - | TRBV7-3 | CASSLAGGLDTQYF | TGTGCCAGCAGCTTAGCGGGGGGCCTGGATACGCAGTATTTT
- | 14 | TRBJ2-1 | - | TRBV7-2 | CASSLGSAYNEQFF | TGTGCCAGCAGCTTAGGTAGCGCCTACAATGAGCAGTTCTTC
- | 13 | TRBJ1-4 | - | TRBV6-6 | CASSYREREKLFF | TGTGCCAGCAGTTACCGAGAGAGGGAAAAACTGTTTTTT
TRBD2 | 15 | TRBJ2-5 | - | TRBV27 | CASSYAGRYQETQYF | TGTGCCAGCAGTTACGCCGGGAGGTACCAAGAGACCCAGTACTTC
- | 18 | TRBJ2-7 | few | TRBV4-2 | CASSQDVATGVSSYEQYF | TGTGCCAGCAGCCAAGACGTGGCTACAGGCGTTAGTTCCTACGAGCAGTACTTC
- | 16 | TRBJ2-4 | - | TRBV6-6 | CASSSRGRALKNSQYF | TGTGCCAGCAGTTCCCGGGGAAGGGCCCTTAAAAACAGTCAGTACTTC
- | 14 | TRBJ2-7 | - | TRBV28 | CASSSMAADYEQYF | TGTGCCAGCAGTTCCATGGCGGCAGATTACGAGCAGTACTTC
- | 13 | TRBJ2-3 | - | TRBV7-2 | CASSADYTDTQYF | TGTGCCAGCAGCGCTGACTATACAGATACGCAGTATTTT
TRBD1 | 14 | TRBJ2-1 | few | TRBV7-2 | CASSPGGQHNEQFF | TGTGCCAGCAGCCCAGGGGGACAGCACAATGAGCAGTTCTTC
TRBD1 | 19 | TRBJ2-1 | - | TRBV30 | CAWSVGQGTFGSAYNEQFF | TGTGCCTGGAGTGTGGGACAGGGGACCTTCGGGAGCGCCTACAATGAGCAGTTCTTC
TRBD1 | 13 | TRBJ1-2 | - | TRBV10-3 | CATKTGEIDGYTF | TGTGCCACTAAGACAGGGGAGATTGATGGCTACACCTTC
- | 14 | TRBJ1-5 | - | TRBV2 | CASSVTLTNQPQHF | TGTGCCAGCAGTGTTACCCTTACAAATCAGCCCCAGCATTTT
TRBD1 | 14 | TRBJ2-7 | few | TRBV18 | CASSLAGGYDEQYF | TGTGCCAGCTCACTGGCAGGGGGCTACGACGAGCAGTACTTC
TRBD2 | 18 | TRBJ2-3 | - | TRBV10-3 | CAIRPGLAGGPGTDTQYF | TGTGCCATCAGACCGGGACTAGCGGGGGGGCCGGGGACAGATACGCAGTATTTT
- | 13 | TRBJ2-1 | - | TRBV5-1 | CASSFIEFGEQFF | TGCGCCAGCAGCTTCATCGAGTTCGGTGAGCAGTTCTTC
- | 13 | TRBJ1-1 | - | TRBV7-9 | CASSWSGDTEAFF | TGTGCCAGCAGCTGGTCAGGGGACACTGAAGCTTTCTTT
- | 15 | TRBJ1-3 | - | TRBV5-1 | CASRAGGTTGNTIYF | TGCGCCAGCAGGGCGGGCGGGACGACTGGAAACACCATATATTTT
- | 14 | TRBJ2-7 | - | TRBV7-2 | CASSKDREAAEQYF | TGTGCCAGCAGCAAAGACAGGGAGGCCGCCGAGCAGTACTTC
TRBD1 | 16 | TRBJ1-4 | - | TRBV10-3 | CAIGTGTGKTNEKLFF | TGTGCCATCGGGACCGGGACAGGGAAGACTAATGAAAAACTGTTTTTT
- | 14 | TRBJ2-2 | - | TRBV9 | CASSASFLSGELFF | TGTGCCAGCAGCGCCTCCTTCTTGTCCGGGGAGCTGTTTTTT
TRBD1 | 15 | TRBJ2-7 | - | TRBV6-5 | CASSTRDSGSYEQYF | TGTGCCAGCAGTACAAGGGACAGCGGATCCTACGAGCAGTACTTC
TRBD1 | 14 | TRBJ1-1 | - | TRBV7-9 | CASSPRDSYTEAFF | TGTGCCAGCAGCCCTCGGGACAGCTACACTGAAGCTTTCTTT
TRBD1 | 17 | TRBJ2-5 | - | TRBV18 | CASSYRRDRGLQETQYF | TGTGCCAGCTCATACCGCCGGGACAGGGGCCTCCAAGAGACCCAGTACTTC
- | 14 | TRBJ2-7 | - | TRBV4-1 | CASSQDLRTHEQYF | TGCGCCAGCAGCCAAGATCTTAGGACTCACGAGCAGTACTTC
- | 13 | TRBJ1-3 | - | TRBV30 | CAWSQGVGNTIYF | TGTGCCTGGAGTCAAGGGGTAGGAAACACCATATATTTT
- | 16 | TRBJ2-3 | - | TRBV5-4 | CASSPERGAPSDTQYF | TGTGCCAGCAGCCCGGAAAGGGGCGCCCCCTCAGATACGCAGTATTTT
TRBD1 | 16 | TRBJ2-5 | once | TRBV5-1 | CASSLLSGGLGETQYF | TGCGCCAGCAGCTTGTTATCAGGGGGCTTAGGGGAGACCCAGTACTTC
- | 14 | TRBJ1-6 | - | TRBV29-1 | CSVATGQYNSPLHF | TGCAGCGTCGCGACTGGACAGTATAATTCACCCCTCCACTTT
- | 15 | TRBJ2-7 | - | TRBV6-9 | CASSYSRQSSYEQYF | TGTGCCAGCAGTTATTCGAGGCAGAGCTCCTACGAGCAGTACTTC
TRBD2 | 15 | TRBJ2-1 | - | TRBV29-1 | CSVHGTSGTYNEQFF | TGCAGCGTCCATGGGACTAGCGGGACGTACAATGAGCAGTTCTTC
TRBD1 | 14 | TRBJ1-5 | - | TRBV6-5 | CASQSGQGRQPQHF | TGTGCTAGCCAATCGGGACAGGGCCGTCAGCCCCAGCATTTT
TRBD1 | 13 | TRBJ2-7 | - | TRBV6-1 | CASSGTGLHEQYF | TGTGCCAGCAGCGGGACAGGCCTCCACGAGCAGTACTTC
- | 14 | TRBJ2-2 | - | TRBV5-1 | CASSMSIGTGELFF | TGCGCCAGCAGCATGAGTATCGGCACCGGGGAGCTGTTTTTT
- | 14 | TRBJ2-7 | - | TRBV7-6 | CASSLAVYSYEQYF | TGTGCCAGCAGCTTAGCCGTATATTCCTACGAGCAGTACTTC
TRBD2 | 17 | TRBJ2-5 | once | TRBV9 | CASSVGLGAGDQETQYF | TGTGCCAGCAGCGTAGGGCTCGGGGCGGGGGATCAAGAGACCCAGTACTTC